A selection of T cell receptor beta chains follows, all from one sample in a study of CD8 T cells in Susac syndrome. One entry per CDR3 protein, called by TCRdb with MiXCR from the immunoSEQ multiplex PCR reads. The sample gives around 79,000 distinct CDR3 sequences, approximately 94% of which show up once; about 0.48% is in the top ten. Sequencing was done on a sample of CD8+ T cells from PBMCs. These receptors all come from a human donor with Susac syndrome. CDR3s include the opening cysteine and the closing phenylalanine or tryptophan. Each record gives: V gene, clone size, D gene, J gene, CDR3 DNA, CDR3 protein. A D gene is named only where the DNA matches it firmly. Clone size appears in some rows only: once, few, many, or a class for an expanded clone.

v_call: TRBV3-1
clone_size: -
d_call: -
j_call: TRBJ2-1
cdr3_nt: TGTGCCAGCAGCCAAGATCTCAGAGGTTACAATGAGCAGTTCTTC
cdr3_aa: CASSQDLRGYNEQFF

v_call: TRBV9
clone_size: -
d_call: -
j_call: TRBJ2-2
cdr3_nt: TGTGCCAGCAGCGTAACCGGGGAGCTTTTTTTT
cdr3_aa: CASSVTGELFF

v_call: TRBV2
clone_size: -
d_call: -
j_call: TRBJ2-7
cdr3_nt: TGTGCCAGCAGTGTTCGGGGGAACTCCTACGAGCAGTACTTC
cdr3_aa: CASSVRGNSYEQYF

v_call: TRBV6-6
clone_size: -
d_call: -
j_call: TRBJ2-3
cdr3_nt: TGTGCCAGCAGAGCCGGTGATACGCAGTATTTT
cdr3_aa: CASRAGDTQYF

v_call: TRBV9
clone_size: -
d_call: TRBD2
j_call: TRBJ2-5
cdr3_nt: TGTGCCAGCAGCTCCCCGACTAGCGGGGGGTTCCAAGAGACCCAGTACTTC
cdr3_aa: CASSSPTSGGFQETQYF

v_call: TRBV2
clone_size: -
d_call: -
j_call: TRBJ1-1
cdr3_nt: TGTGCCAGCAGCAGGGAAGTGAACACTGAAGCTTTCTTT
cdr3_aa: CASSREVNTEAFF

v_call: TRBV7-8
clone_size: -
d_call: TRBD2
j_call: TRBJ2-5
cdr3_nt: TGTGCCAGCAGCTTTCCGACTAGCGGGGGGTTGGAGACCCAGTACTTC
cdr3_aa: CASSFPTSGGLETQYF

v_call: TRBV2
clone_size: -
d_call: -
j_call: TRBJ1-2
cdr3_nt: TGTGCCAGCAGACCCTCGTCCGGGTTTGGCTACACCTTC
cdr3_aa: CASRPSSGFGYTF

v_call: TRBV14
clone_size: -
d_call: -
j_call: TRBJ2-2
cdr3_nt: TGTGCCAGCAGCTCCCTGATCGGGGAGCTGTTTTTT
cdr3_aa: CASSSLIGELFF

v_call: TRBV7-9
clone_size: once
d_call: -
j_call: TRBJ2-6
cdr3_nt: TGTGCCAGCAGCCCCGCCACAGGGTCAGGGGCCAACGTCCTGACTTTC
cdr3_aa: CASSPATGSGANVLTF

v_call: TRBV6-5
clone_size: -
d_call: -
j_call: TRBJ1-2
cdr3_nt: TGTGCCAGCAGTTATTCGGGGGGCGATGGCTACACCTTC
cdr3_aa: CASSYSGGDGYTF

v_call: TRBV7-9
clone_size: -
d_call: -
j_call: TRBJ2-7
cdr3_nt: TGTGCCAGCAGCTCGCCCACCGCCCGGAGCCGCTACGAGCAGTACTTC
cdr3_aa: CASSSPTARSRYEQYF

v_call: TRBV12-3/TRBV12-4
clone_size: -
d_call: TRBD2
j_call: TRBJ2-1
cdr3_nt: TGTGCCAGCAGGGGGATCTTAGCGGGGGATACCTCCCCCAATGAGCAGTTCTTC
cdr3_aa: CASRGILAGDTSPNEQFF

v_call: TRBV7-8
clone_size: -
d_call: TRBD2
j_call: TRBJ2-1
cdr3_nt: TGTGCCAGCAGCTTAGTACCGGGGGGGCTCCAGGAGCAGTTCTTC
cdr3_aa: CASSLVPGGLQEQFF

v_call: TRBV20-1
clone_size: -
d_call: -
j_call: TRBJ2-1
cdr3_nt: TGCAGTGCTAGAGATGACGACAGACCCATTTGGAATGAGCAGTTCTTC
cdr3_aa: CSARDDDRPIWNEQFF

v_call: TRBV4-3
clone_size: -
d_call: TRBD2
j_call: TRBJ2-7
cdr3_nt: TGCGCCAGCAGCCAAGATGTTCCTAGCGGGGGGGAATACGAGCAGTACTTC
cdr3_aa: CASSQDVPSGGEYEQYF

v_call: TRBV5-6
clone_size: -
d_call: TRBD1
j_call: TRBJ2-7
cdr3_nt: TGTGCCAGCAGCTGGACAGGGAGGTACGAGCAGTACTTC
cdr3_aa: CASSWTGRYEQYF

v_call: TRBV9
clone_size: once
d_call: -
j_call: TRBJ2-2
cdr3_nt: TGTGCCAGCAGTGCGGGCGCCGGGGAGCTGTTTTTT
cdr3_aa: CASSAGAGELFF

v_call: TRBV7-6
clone_size: -
d_call: TRBD2
j_call: TRBJ2-2
cdr3_nt: TGTGCCAGCGGCGGTAGCGGGCACACCGGGGAGCTGTTTTTT
cdr3_aa: CASGGSGHTGELFF

v_call: TRBV9
clone_size: -
d_call: -
j_call: TRBJ2-5
cdr3_nt: TGTGCCAGCAGCCCCGGGGGGCAGCAAGAGACCCAGTACTTC
cdr3_aa: CASSPGGQQETQYF

v_call: TRBV20-1
clone_size: -
d_call: TRBD2
j_call: TRBJ2-3
cdr3_nt: TGCAGTGCACGGACTAGCAGGGTACAGGATACGCAGTATTTT
cdr3_aa: CSARTSRVQDTQYF

v_call: TRBV27
clone_size: -
d_call: -
j_call: TRBJ2-7
cdr3_nt: TGTGCCAGCAGTTCTCCGGGTACCACATACGAGCAGTACTTC
cdr3_aa: CASSSPGTTYEQYF

v_call: TRBV5-1
clone_size: -
d_call: -
j_call: TRBJ2-1
cdr3_nt: TGCGCCAGCAGCTGGGGATATGAGCAGTTCTTC
cdr3_aa: CASSWGYEQFF

v_call: TRBV3-1
clone_size: once
d_call: -
j_call: TRBJ1-2
cdr3_nt: TGTGCCAGCAGCCAAGATCGGGCCGGGGGCGCCGCTGGCTACACCTTC
cdr3_aa: CASSQDRAGGAAGYTF

v_call: TRBV7-9
clone_size: -
d_call: TRBD2
j_call: TRBJ2-5
cdr3_nt: TGTGCCAGCAGCTTGGACCGGGGGGGAGAGACCCAGTACTTC
cdr3_aa: CASSLDRGGETQYF

v_call: TRBV5-6
clone_size: -
d_call: TRBD1
j_call: TRBJ1-1
cdr3_nt: TGTGCCAGCAGCTTCGGGACAGGGAACACTGAAGCTTTCTTT
cdr3_aa: CASSFGTGNTEAFF

v_call: TRBV20-1
clone_size: -
d_call: -
j_call: TRBJ2-5
cdr3_nt: TGCAGTGCTAGAGTGGCAGGCGGAGAGACCCAGTACTTC
cdr3_aa: CSARVAGGETQYF

v_call: TRBV6-1
clone_size: few
d_call: -
j_call: TRBJ1-4
cdr3_nt: TGTGCCAGCAGTTCCGGGACGTCAGACGATAAACTGTTTTTT
cdr3_aa: CASSSGTSDDKLFF

v_call: TRBV5-4
clone_size: -
d_call: -
j_call: TRBJ2-7
cdr3_nt: TGTGCCAGCAGCTTTTCACGGGGAGAGCAGTACTTC
cdr3_aa: CASSFSRGEQYF

v_call: TRBV9
clone_size: -
d_call: -
j_call: TRBJ2-7
cdr3_nt: TGTGCCAGCAGCCCCGAAGGGAAGAACGAGCAGTACTTC
cdr3_aa: CASSPEGKNEQYF

v_call: TRBV7-3
clone_size: once
d_call: TRBD2
j_call: TRBJ2-1
cdr3_nt: TGTGCCAGCAGCTTGGGAGCGGGGGGGCCGGCGCAGTTCTTC
cdr3_aa: CASSLGAGGPAQFF

v_call: TRBV29-1
clone_size: -
d_call: -
j_call: TRBJ1-1
cdr3_nt: TGCAGCGTTGAAGGTGAGCTCACTGAAGCTTTCTTT
cdr3_aa: CSVEGELTEAFF

v_call: TRBV9
clone_size: -
d_call: TRBD1
j_call: TRBJ1-6
cdr3_nt: TGTGCCAGCAGCTCACGACAGGGGGGTGTTCTGGCCCTCCACTTT
cdr3_aa: CASSSRQGGVLALHF

v_call: TRBV27
clone_size: -
d_call: -
j_call: TRBJ2-5
cdr3_nt: TGTGCCAGCAGTTCCGGACTCGGTCAAGAGACCCAGTACTTC
cdr3_aa: CASSSGLGQETQYF

v_call: TRBV5-1
clone_size: -
d_call: TRBD2
j_call: TRBJ2-3
cdr3_nt: TGCGCCAGCAGCTTCATGGGCAGCGGGGGAACAGATACGCAGTATTTT
cdr3_aa: CASSFMGSGGTDTQYF

v_call: TRBV19
clone_size: -
d_call: -
j_call: TRBJ1-1
cdr3_nt: TGTGCCAGTAGCCTCGGGCACACTGAAGCTTTCTTT
cdr3_aa: CASSLGHTEAFF

v_call: TRBV14
clone_size: -
d_call: -
j_call: TRBJ2-1
cdr3_nt: TGTGCCATCAGCTCCGGACAGGAGCAGTTCTTC
cdr3_aa: CAISSGQEQFF

v_call: TRBV9
clone_size: once
d_call: -
j_call: TRBJ2-7
cdr3_nt: TGTGCCAGCAGCGTAGAAGGGCGCGAGCAGTACTTC
cdr3_aa: CASSVEGREQYF

v_call: TRBV6-1
clone_size: -
d_call: TRBD2
j_call: TRBJ2-5
cdr3_nt: TGTGCCAGCAGTAATTGGCTAGCGGAAGAGACCCAGTACTTC
cdr3_aa: CASSNWLAEETQYF

v_call: TRBV20-1
clone_size: -
d_call: -
j_call: TRBJ2-7
cdr3_nt: TGCAGTGCCCCACCCCTGGGCTCCTACGAGCAGTACTTC
cdr3_aa: CSAPPLGSYEQYF

v_call: TRBV7-2
clone_size: -
d_call: TRBD2
j_call: TRBJ2-3
cdr3_nt: TGTGCCAGCAGCTCCGGGACTAGCGGGGCTAGCACAGATACGCAGTATTTT
cdr3_aa: CASSSGTSGASTDTQYF

v_call: TRBV13
clone_size: once
d_call: TRBD2
j_call: TRBJ2-1
cdr3_nt: TGTGCCAGCAGGGTGGGAGGGACCTACAATGAGCAGTTCTTC
cdr3_aa: CASRVGGTYNEQFF

v_call: TRBV13
clone_size: -
d_call: TRBD2
j_call: TRBJ2-1
cdr3_nt: TGTGCCAGCAGCTTAGGGGGGATAGCGGGGGATGCCTACAATGAGCAGTTCTTC
cdr3_aa: CASSLGGIAGDAYNEQFF

v_call: TRBV12-3/TRBV12-4
clone_size: -
d_call: -
j_call: TRBJ2-4
cdr3_nt: TGTGCCAGCAGTCCCGGGGACGGGGAGACGGCCAAAAACATTCAGTACTTC
cdr3_aa: CASSPGDGETAKNIQYF

v_call: TRBV9
clone_size: -
d_call: -
j_call: TRBJ2-3
cdr3_nt: TGTGCCAGCAGCGTTCTCCCCCAGTTCACAGATACGCAGTATTTT
cdr3_aa: CASSVLPQFTDTQYF

v_call: TRBV3-1
clone_size: -
d_call: TRBD1
j_call: TRBJ2-2
cdr3_nt: TGTGCCAGCAGCCAGACAGGGACCGGGGAGCTGTTTTTT
cdr3_aa: CASSQTGTGELFF

v_call: TRBV20-1
clone_size: -
d_call: TRBD1
j_call: TRBJ2-7
cdr3_nt: TGCAGTGCTTCCGGGACAGGGGACCACGAGCAGTACTTC
cdr3_aa: CSASGTGDHEQYF

v_call: TRBV11-2
clone_size: -
d_call: -
j_call: TRBJ1-2
cdr3_nt: TGTGCCAGCAGCTTAGGGGGCGGCGGCTATGGCTACACCTTC
cdr3_aa: CASSLGGGGYGYTF

v_call: TRBV20-1
clone_size: -
d_call: -
j_call: TRBJ2-1
cdr3_nt: TGCAGTGCTCAATACAATGAGCAGTTCTTC
cdr3_aa: CSAQYNEQFF

v_call: TRBV7-8
clone_size: -
d_call: TRBD1
j_call: TRBJ1-2
cdr3_nt: TGTGCCAGCAGCCCGGAAGGGGACAGCTATGGCTACACCTTC
cdr3_aa: CASSPEGDSYGYTF